This T cell receptor (beta chain) was found in a study of vaccination effects on CD4 cells after COVID-19 (dated by TCRdb to 2022 to 2024). Study-level background: Two doses of either the BNT162b2 or the mRNA-1273 mRNA SARS-CoV-2 vaccine were administered to participants. The study compared SARS-CoV-2 spike-specific CD4+ TCR repertoires before and after mRNA vaccination in COVID-19 convalescent patients and infection-naive vaccine recipients. The Oncomine TCR Beta short-read assay on an Illumina iSeq 100 was used to sequence cultures from other donors in the study. Altogether, roughly 10 COVID-19 convalescent patients and a handful of SARS-CoV-2-naive healthy vaccine recipients made up the full study.

CDR1 and CDR2, looked up from the germline V gene, are SGHRS and YFSETQ. The cysteine opens and the phenylalanine closes a CDR3 of 15 amino acids. Only the CDR3 DNA is retained, 45 bases long and in frame from the first base. For this chain, trimming is 4 bases at the V end and 5 bases at the J end, and the number of junction bases without a gene match is 6. As to this clone: Its antigen has not been determined. Per-nucleotide qualities are absent, and no much larger clonotype sits a single base away.

What the work shows at the level of the full study, not this receptor alone: Only a small number of convalescent patients were included, and no early post-infection timepoints were available, which limited the study. Marked clonal contraction was observed in both infection-induced and vaccine-induced clones at late post-vaccination timepoints, consistent with waning T cell responses. Among healthy vaccine recipients, nearly all vaccine-induced clones were SARS-CoV-2 mono-reactive, and just 1 of 255 was cross-reactive with common cold coronaviruses.

Library creation used the immunoSEQ multiplex PCR assay. DNA from the CD4+ T cells that had been cultured and isolated underwent TCR beta CDR3 sequencing. Concerning the study's data processing: Non-productive TCR sequences were removed and reads were trimmed to the CDR3 region, keeping CDR3s of at least 7 amino acids. Antigen-specific clonotypes were identified using the MANAFEST web app by comparison of expansion in peptide wells against reference cultures. Positive clones required FDR<0.05 expansion versus reference and all other wells, odds ratio above 5, and frequency above 0.1% in two replicate wells. Clonotypes significantly expanded in SARS-CoV-2 spike wells and in at least one common cold coronavirus spike condition were defined as cross-reactive. CDR3 similarity was assessed by Levenshtein distance with the stringdist R package, and unrooted trees were built with ape in R 3.6.1. TCRdb holds this immuneACCESS table with in-frame rearrangements only. Some clones are missing; in checked studies, unresolved V genes explain under half, and the rest has no known cause. V, J and clone size derive from that table, while D and trimming were established from the DNA sequence. The sample table holds some 69,000 clones, of which roughly four fifths were seen once. The top ten hold approximately 2.6% of the sample.

To identify antigen-specific CD4+ T cell clonotypes by their expansion, the ViraFEST assay first stimulated PBMC with viral peptide pools and then applied TCR sequencing. After approximately eleven days of culture, CD4+ T cells were isolated with the EasySep CD4+ T cell isolation kit. Negative nucleocapsid antibody results before and after vaccination confirmed that the healthy vaccine recipients had no prior SARS-CoV-2 infection. Each well held two million PBMC cultured in IMDM containing about 5.5% human AB serum, 9.5 to 10 IU/ml IL-2 and gentamicin, along with about 9.3 ug/ml peptides. On days 3 and 7, half of the culture medium was replaced with fresh IL-2-containing medium. Unless noted otherwise, every peptide stimulation condition was cultured in triplicate wells. PBMC were separated from whole blood using Ficoll-Paque Plus gradient centrifugation and were then either cryopreserved at -140C or used fresh. The overlapping peptide pools covered the spike proteins of SARS-CoV-2 as well as those of the common cold coronaviruses HCoV-NL63, HCoV-OC43 and HCoV-229E. Genomic DNA was extracted from cultured CD4+ T cells with the QIAamp micro DNA kit.

The specimen comprised CD4+ T cells from PBMCs cultured with HCoV-NL63 spike peptides, sampled before COVID-19 vaccination. What this sample's cell subset or site label stands for: HCoV-NL63 spike overlapping peptide pool stimulation. The receptor's source is a human donor who received a COVID-19 vaccine. The chain is encoded by TRBV5-1 joined to TRBJ2-2, and TRBD1 matches 9 of the central bases. The bases read TGCGCCAGCAGCCCGGTGACAGGGGGGACCGGGGAGCTGTTTTTT. It is translated as CASSPVTGGTGELFF.